This T cell receptor (beta chain) comes out of a study of shared clonotypes between healthy human individuals. Naive CD8 cells lacked CD45RO and underwent positive selection for CCR7, leaving out terminally differentiated effector memory CD45RA+ cells. The trim removed 3 bases at V and 4 bases at J, leaving 9 bases unmatched. This CDR3 has 15 amino acids. Germline CDR1 reads SGHNT; CDR2 reads YYREEE (reference sequence). Using immunoSEQ multiplex PCR, the repertoire was profiled, and TCRdb retains in-frame clones only, with some absent. The profile covers some 1,900,000 clones, with just under 95% appearing a single time and 0.9% to 1.5% taken by the ten largest.

The sample consisted of naive CD8+ T cells sorted from blood. The receptor's source is a man between 18 and 29 years old in good health. This chain joins TRBV5-4 and TRBJ1-2, with 7 positions matching TRBD1. The CDR3 spells CASSSGDSHIYGYTF. The CDR3 coding sequence is TGTGCCAGCAGCTCCGGGGACAGCCATATCTATGGCTACACCTTC. The entire variable domain, with the rest obtained from reference TRBV5-4 and TRBJ1-2, is as follows: ETGVTQSPTHLIKTRGQQVTLRCSSQSGHNTVSWYQQALGQGPQFIFQYYREEENGRGNFPPRFSGLQFPNYSSELNVNALELDDSALYLCASSSGDSHIYGYTFGSGTRLTVV.